The rows below give T cell receptor beta chains drawn from one sample of a study of cytomegalovirus exposure and HLA in healthy donors. Using immunoSEQ multiplex PCR, the repertoire was profiled, and TCRdb retains in-frame clones only, with some absent. The sample has 170,000 or so clones, about three quarters seen once. Sequenced input: PBMCs. The receptors come from a woman aged 30 to 39 in good health and CMV-seronegative. The CDR3 runs from the conserved cysteine through the conserved F or W. The D gene is left open where the match is weak. Clone size is given for some rows only: seen once, a few or many times, or a class if the clone is expanded.

size,D,V,J,DNA,CDR3
few,NA,TRBV9,TRBJ1-3,TGTGCCAGCAGCCCGGACACCCACCTCTCTGGAAACACCATATATTTT,CASSPDTHLSGNTIYF
NA,TRBD1,TRBV6-5,TRBJ2-7,TGTGCCAGCAGTTACAGGGGGCTAAGCGAGCAGTACTTC,CASSYRGLSEQYF
NA,NA,TRBV30,TRBJ2-7,TGTGCCTGGAGTGGTCCCTCAGCGGATACTGCCTACGAGCAGTACTTC,CAWSGPSADTAYEQYF
NA,TRBD1,TRBV6-1,TRBJ1-5,TGTGCCAGCAGTGCCGCCGCACCGACAGGGTACCAGCCCCAGCATTTT,CASSAAAPTGYQPQHF
NA,TRBD2,TRBV10-3,TRBJ2-1,TGTGCCATCAGTGCGCAACTAGCGGATCACAATGAGCAGTTCTTC,CAISAQLADHNEQFF
NA,NA,TRBV11-3,TRBJ2-5,TGTGCCAGCAGCTTAGGGACACAGGGATGGAAAGAGACCCAGTACTTC,CASSLGTQGWKETQYF
once,TRBD1,TRBV29-1,TRBJ1-2,TGCAGCGTGGGTGGGACAGGGGGCGCCCAGGGAAGCTACACCTTC,CSVGGTGGAQGSYTF
NA,NA,TRBV6-7,TRBJ1-1,TGTGCCAGCAGTTACTCAAGGGGCAGGGCCGATGAAGCTTTCTTT,CASSYSRGRADEAFF
few,NA,TRBV5-1,TRBJ2-1,TGCGCCAGCAGCTTGATGTGGCAGGACAATGAGCAGTTCTTC,CASSLMWQDNEQFF
NA,NA,TRBV4-2,TRBJ1-2,TGTGCCAGCAGCCAAGATATAGGGGTGGAGGGTGGCTACACCTTC,CASSQDIGVEGGYTF
few,NA,TRBV7-2,TRBJ2-2,TGTGCCAGCAGCCGAAGGCATCTAGCGCTCGGGGAGCTGTTTTTT,CASSRRHLALGELFF
few,NA,TRBV11-2,TRBJ2-3,TGTGCCAGCAGCTTAGTCTACACAGATACGCAGTATTTT,CASSLVYTDTQYF
NA,NA,TRBV7-9,TRBJ1-1,TGTGCCAGCAGCTTAATCGACAGGCTACCAGCATCTGAAGCTTTCTTT,CASSLIDRLPASEAFF
NA,NA,TRBV6-6,TRBJ2-7,TGTGCCAGCAGTTACTCGAGTTCAGGGCAGAGTTACGAGCAGTACTTC,CASSYSSSGQSYEQYF
NA,NA,TRBV7-9,TRBJ1-3,TGTGCCAGCAGCGTCGGACAGCTTCTGTCTGGAAACACCATATATTTT,CASSVGQLLSGNTIYF
NA,NA,TRBV29-1,TRBJ1-1,TGCAGCGTTGAGGAACAGTTTAACACTGAAGCTTTCTTT,CSVEEQFNTEAFF
NA,NA,TRBV7-2,TRBJ2-7,TGTGCCAGCAGCCCCCGGACTAACTCCTACGAGCAGTACTTC,CASSPRTNSYEQYF
NA,TRBD2,TRBV10-3,TRBJ2-1,TGTGCCATCAGTGCGGGGGGGCCGGCTACGGATCCGTATGAGCAGTTCTTC,CAISAGGPATDPYEQFF
NA,TRBD1,TRBV7-8,TRBJ1-2,TGTGCCAGCAGCTTGACAGGGAGGAAAAATAACTATGGCTACACCTTC,CASSLTGRKNNYGYTF
NA,NA,TRBV11-3,TRBJ1-1,TGTGCCAGCAGCTTCTCAGTGAACACTGAAGCTTTCTTT,CASSFSVNTEAFF
NA,NA,TRBV7-2,TRBJ2-5,TGTGCCAGCAGCCTACAGGGTGGCAACCAAGAGACCCAGTACTTC,CASSLQGGNQETQYF